This T cell receptor beta chain was retrieved from a study of response to subunit inactivated influenza vaccine. General study results and limits: Every seasonal influenza vaccination brings in few new T cells, the authors suggested.

TCRdb re-called the RT-PCR reads with MiXCR, one entry per CDR3 protein. The sample lists 550,000 to 800,000 distinct CDR3 sequences, over 11% occurring once. Turning to this clonotype: Its specificity is unknown.

Per the germline V gene, CDR1 is SGHTA and CDR2 is FQGNSA. V was shortened by 5 bases and J by 5 bases, with 18 bases between the two germline ends. This CDR3 comprises 15 residues. This material consisted of PBMCs from blood, taken around two weeks before vaccination. The receptor comes from a man aged 50-60 years who received an inactivated influenza vaccine. V gene TRBV7-2 combines with J gene TRBJ2-5; D gene unclear. The CDR3 spells CASSRQNDNGETQYF. CDR3 nucleotide sequence: TGTGCCAGCAGCAGACAAAATGACAATGGGGAGACCCAGTACTTC.